This TCR beta chain was identified in a study of response to subunit inactivated influenza vaccine. General study points: Authors suggested each seasonal influenza vaccination recruits few new T cells.

Germline lookup yields CDR1 SGHAT and CDR2 FQNNGV. The CDR3 covers 15 residues. V lost 1 base and J 3 bases, leaving 12 bases between the germline ends. In the case of this clonotype: Its antigen is as yet unknown.

TCRdb independently ran MiXCR on the RT-PCR reads; one entry per CDR3 protein. The repertoire holds some 500,000 distinct CDR3 sequences, with 15% to 20% as singletons. The source was CD4+ T cells sorted from PBMCs, collected 23 months after vaccination. The TCR comes from a man aged 45 to 70 who received an inactivated influenza vaccine. The V gene is TRBV11-2, the J gene TRBJ1-1, with D uncertain. CDR3 amino acids: CASSLVTATYTEAFF. CDR3 DNA sequence: TGTGCCAGCAGCTTAGTAACAGCTACCTACACTGAAGCTTTCTTT.